Here is one T cell receptor (beta chain) with its context. What it binds is not known. Trimming removed 3 bases from V and 5 bases from J, with 14 bases in between. The CDR3 runs 14 residues. Germline CDR1 SGDLS, CDR2 YYNGEE. The record originates from a study of cytomegalovirus exposure and HLA in healthy donors. The donors formed part of the 120-subject validation cohort, distinct from the roughly 700-subject first cohort. Generated by immunoSEQ multiplex PCR, the TCRdb table keeps only in-frame clones and is missing some. The repertoire holds approximately 150,000 clones, with approximately 93% as singletons. Findings of the study overall: Listed as cytomegalovirus-associated were approximately 160 TCR beta chains. The dataset shows that most TCR sequences were rare, while some public TCRs occurred in many donors.

The chain combines TRBV9 with TRBJ2-5; weak D call: TRBD1 (7 bases). The receptor was isolated from a man younger than 35 in good health and CMV-seronegative. Sequenced: PBMCs. The CDR3, as DNA: TGTGCCAGCAGCGAGGAGGGGGCGGCGGAGACCCAGTACTTC. Its protein is CASSEEGAAETQYF.